The source of this T cell receptor beta chain is a study of graft-versus-host responses after intestinal transplantation. The assay was immunoSEQ multiplex PCR, and TCRdb's table has in-frame clones only and misses some. In the table there are roughly 28,000 clones, more than 75% of which are singletons. V shed 0 bases and J shed 1 base, with 8 bases lying between them. CDR3 length: 15 amino acids. The germline CDR1 and CDR2 sequences are SGDLS and YYNGEE. In regard to this clone: Its antigen is not identified.

The chain combines TRBV9 with TRBJ1-3, with D possibly TRBD1 on 5 matching bases. Sequenced here: unstimulated CD4+ T cells sorted from spleen or lymph node cells, sampled before intestinal transplant. This clonotype was obtained from a human donor who received an intestinal transplant. In DNA, the CDR3 is TGTGCCAGCAGCGTAGGAGGGGTTTCTGGAAACACCATATATTTT. Its translation: CASSVGGVSGNTIYF.